This TCR beta chain was found in a study of shared clonotypes between healthy human individuals. Looking at the study overall: Three plates were used per donor for CD4 naive, three for CD4 memory, two for CD8 naive and one for CD8 memory.

Germline CDR1 reads SGHDN; CDR2 reads FVKESK. Losses at the gene ends were 1 base for V and 2 bases for J; bases not matched to a gene: 2. The CDR3 covers 16 residues. Measured with immunoSEQ multiplex PCR; TCRdb has only the in-frame clones, and not every one. This table holds about 380,000 clones, just over 95% found once. CD8 memory merged CD45RO+ with CCR7-negative CD45RA+ TemRA cells. The genes are TRBV14 and TRBJ1-6; TRBD1 matches at 7 bases. This clonotype was obtained from a man between 25 and 39 years old in good health. Sequences were obtained from memory CD8+ T cells sorted from blood. Subset meaning: CD45RO+ cells pooled with CCR7-negative TemRA cells. In DNA, the CDR3 is TGTGCCAGCAGCCAAGGTGGGACAGCCTATAATTCACCCCTCCACTTT. This translates into CASSQGGTAYNSPLHF.